This T cell receptor (beta chain) was identified in a study of T cell responses to AZD1222 COVID-19 vaccine. Per the germline V gene, CDR1 is LGHDT and CDR2 is YNNKEL (reference sequence). CDR3 length equals 16 residues. V was clipped by 4 bases and J by 1 base, with 16 bases between them. Study outcomes and limitations: Repertoires were obtained only post-peak T cell response. Reports indicate that nearly half of spike-specific TCRs are directed at unmutated variant regions. CD4 TCRs covered the whole spike, strongest at regions 160-218 and 743-854. Donors were mostly white British, more females; clonal diversity possibly underestimated.

Sequenced by immunoSEQ multiplex PCR; TCRdb stores in-frame clones only, minus some. The sample holds about 30,000 clones, 93% seen once. On this clone itself: What it binds is not known.

The chain uses TRBV3-1 (or the pseudogene TRBV3-2) and TRBJ1-2; no clear D. The clonotype comes from an adult in good health. The input for sequencing was peripheral blood, taken on day 0 of AZD1222 vaccination. The CDR3, as DNA: TGTGCCAGCAGCCCAAGTCTAGTTACCTTTAACTATGGCTACACCTTC. Translated: CASSPSLVTFNYGYTF.